The rows below give T cell receptor beta chains drawn from one sample of a study of graft-versus-host responses after intestinal transplantation. Libraries were prepared by immunoSEQ multiplex PCR; TCRdb keeps only in-frame clonotypes and omits some of them. This sample has about 97,000 clones, with about nine tenths found just once. The material sequenced was PBMCs, taken 450 to 480 days after intestinal transplant. The receptors originated from a human patient who received an intestinal transplant, so some T cells may come from the graft donor. The CDR3 runs from the conserved cysteine through the conserved F or W. D genes are given only for firm matches. Clone size, where shown, is once, few, many, or a class for clones that have expanded.

V gene	D gene	J gene	clone size	CDR3 DNA	CDR3 protein
TRBV5-6	TRBD2	TRBJ2-5	.	TGTGCCAGCAGCTTCGGGCGGGGGATATTACAAGAGACCCAGTACTTC	CASSFGRGILQETQYF
TRBV5-6	.	TRBJ2-2	.	TGTGCCAGCAGCTTGGGCCAGGGAAACACCGGGGAGCTGTTTTTT	CASSLGQGNTGELFF
TRBV4-1	.	TRBJ1-4	.	TGCGCCAGCAGCCAACAGGGGAGTAGTAGTGAAAAACTGTTTTTT	CASSQQGSSSEKLFF
TRBV5-4	TRBD1	TRBJ2-1	.	TGTGCCAGCAGCTTGGGGACAGGTCTGTTTAATGAGCAGTTCTTC	CASSLGTGLFNEQFF
TRBV7-3	.	TRBJ2-1	.	TGTGCCAGCAGCTTAAGGGGGGCCTCTTATTACAATGAGCAGTTCTTC	CASSLRGASYYNEQFF
TRBV5-1	.	TRBJ1-5	.	TGCGCCAGCAGCCCGGATCAGCCCCAGCATTTT	CASSPDQPQHF
TRBV27	.	TRBJ2-7	.	TGTGCCAGCAGTTTAAGAGAGGGCGGCTACGAGCAGTACTTC	CASSLREGGYEQYF
TRBV6-4	.	TRBJ2-2	.	TGTGCCAGCAGTGACTCTAGCACCGGGGAGCTGTTTTTT	CASSDSSTGELFF
TRBV7-9	TRBD1	TRBJ1-5	.	TGTGCCAGCAGCTTAGGCACAGGGGGCTTTAATCAGCCCCAGCATTTT	CASSLGTGGFNQPQHF
TRBV6-6	.	TRBJ1-5	few	TGTGCCAGCAGGTCATCCGGCAATCAGCCCCAGCATTTT	CASRSSGNQPQHF
TRBV5-4	TRBD2	TRBJ2-1	.	TGTGCCAGCAGCTTGGACAGCGGGGCCTACAATGAGCAGTTCTTC	CASSLDSGAYNEQFF
TRBV7-8	.	TRBJ1-5	.	TGTGCCAGCAGCGCCTTCCCCGACCCGAGCAATCAGCCCCAGCATTTT	CASSAFPDPSNQPQHF
TRBV11-2	.	TRBJ1-6	once	TGTGCCAGCAGCCCGATCTATAATTCACCCCTCCACTTT	CASSPIYNSPLHF
TRBV18	TRBD1	TRBJ1-1	.	TGTGCCAGCTCAACCACCCAGGGGGTAATGAACACTGAAGCTTTCTTT	CASSTTQGVMNTEAFF
TRBV5-4	.	TRBJ1-2	.	TGTGCCAGCAGCTTGGCTCTGGCGGCGTGGGGGAATGACGGCTACACCTTC	CASSLALAAWGNDGYTF
TRBV11-2	.	TRBJ2-1	.	TGTGCCAGCAGCTCAGGACCTCTTGGCGGTGAGCAGTTCTTC	CASSSGPLGGEQFF
TRBV5-1	.	TRBJ1-6	.	TGCGCCAGCAGCCAACGGCCAAGAGGGGGTAATTCACCCCTCCACTTT	CASSQRPRGGNSPLHF
TRBV27	TRBD2	TRBJ2-3	.	TGTGCCAGCAGTCTTCGCCCGGGGGGGTCAGATACGCAGTATTTT	CASSLRPGGSDTQYF
TRBV4-1	.	TRBJ1-1	.	TGCGCCAGCAGCCAAGTGGTCGCCATTGAAGCTTTCTTT	CASSQVVAIEAFF
TRBV7-8	.	TRBJ2-5	few	TGTGCCAGCAGCTTAGGGAGTGAGACCCAGTACTTC	CASSLGSETQYF
TRBV25-1	.	TRBJ1-6	.	TGTGCCAGCAGTGAAGGAGGGCTCGATTCACCCCTCCACTTT	CASSEGGLDSPLHF